Below, 5 T cell receptor beta chains from the same sample are listed, as sequenced in a study. Each CDR3 protein gets one entry after TCRdb re-called the RT-PCR reads with MiXCR. The sample gives fewer than 800,000 distinct CDR3 sequences, about 14% of which show up once; roughly 3.9% is in the top ten. Sequencing was performed on memory CD4+ T cells from blood. All receptors derive from a female donor in good health, serving as a healthy control.

This clonotype was counted a few times. This chain connects TRBV7-9 to TRBJ2-7; 8 bases line up with TRBD2. The germline V gene encodes CDR1 SEHNR and CDR2 FQNEAQ (reference sequence). The CDR3 is made up of 16 amino acids. J lost 6 bases, V lost 2 bases, and 12 bases had no gene match. In nucleotides, the CDR3 is TGTGCCAGCAGCTTAAAGGTGGGACTAGTCGTAGCCGAGCAGTACTTC. Protein sequence: CASSLKVGLVVAEQYF.

This clonotype was picked up a small number of times. The chain combines TRBV10-3 with TRBJ1-3, with 7 nucleotides matching TRBD1. The CDR3 is 18 amino acids. The ends lost 4 bases at V and 0 bases at J; junction bases unmatched: 12. Germline V CDR1 and CDR2: ENHRY, SYGVKD. The CDR3 reads CAISAGGRGRDSGNTIYF. In DNA, the CDR3 is TGTGCCATCAGTGCGGGGGGAAGGGGGCGCGACTCTGGAAACACCATATATTTT.

This clonotype was recorded many times. CDR3 nucleotides: TGTGCCAGCAGATTTACTGGGGACACTGAAGCTTTCTTT. Protein: CASRFTGDTEAFF. The V gene is TRBV6-6, the J gene TRBJ1-1; D remains unclear. The CDR3 covers 13 residues. Germline CDR1 is MNHNY and CDR2 is SVGAGI (reference sequence). V lost 6 bases, J lost 3 bases, and 11 bases lay in between.

This sequence joins TRBV12-3 or TRBV12-4 and TRBJ1-5; D unclear. V lost 1 base, J lost 5 bases, and 9 bases lay in between. This CDR3 is built from 14 residues. The DNA of the CDR3 is TGTGCCAGCAGTTTAGGAGGGAGGGATCAGCCCCAGCATTTT. Translated: CASSLGGRDQPQHF.

This clonotype was detected a few times. This rearrangement joins TRBV30 to TRBJ1-5, with TRBD1 matching over 7 bases. V lost 1 base and J lost 4; bases outside the gene matches: 1. There are 13 residues in the CDR3. CDR1 and CDR2 (germline): GTSNPN, SVGIG (reference sequence). This chain's CDR3 is CAWSAGGNQPQHF. CDR3 sequence (DNA): TGTGCCTGGAGTGCAGGGGGAAATCAGCCCCAGCATTTT.